This TCR beta chain was profiled in a study of control samples from healthy donors and cancer patients. Libraries were prepared by immunoSEQ multiplex PCR; TCRdb keeps only in-frame clonotypes and omits some of them. Here the sample spans fewer than 90,000 clones, approximately 90% being singletons. J lost 7 bases, V lost 4 bases, and 8 bases had no gene match. CDR3 length equals 17 residues. CDR1 and CDR2 from the germline V gene are SGHDN and FVKESK. The clonotype comes from a woman aged 60 to 75 with head and neck cancer. Sequencing used PBMCs. The rearrangement links TRBV14 to TRBJ2-1; the match to TRBD2 covers 15 bases. Here the CDR3 reads CASSLTNGLAGGNEQFF. CDR3 nucleotide sequence: TGTGCCAGCAGCCTGACAAATGGACTAGCGGGAGGGAATGAGCAGTTCTTC.